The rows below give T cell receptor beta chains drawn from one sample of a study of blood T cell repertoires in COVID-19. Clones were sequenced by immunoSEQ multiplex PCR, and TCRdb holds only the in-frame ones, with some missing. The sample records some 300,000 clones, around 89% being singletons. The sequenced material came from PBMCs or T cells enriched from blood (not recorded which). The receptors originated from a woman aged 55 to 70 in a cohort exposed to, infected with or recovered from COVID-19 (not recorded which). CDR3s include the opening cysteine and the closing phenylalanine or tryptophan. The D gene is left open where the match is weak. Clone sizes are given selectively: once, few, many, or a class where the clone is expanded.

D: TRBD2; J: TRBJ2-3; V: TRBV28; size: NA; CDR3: CAGSGGADTQYF; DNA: TGTGCCGGCTCCGGGGGGGCGGATACGCAGTATTTT
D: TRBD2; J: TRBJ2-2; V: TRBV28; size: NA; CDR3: CASSDTSSPGLAGIPTGELFF; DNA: TGTGCCAGCAGTGATACGTCTTCACCGGGACTAGCGGGTATACCCACCGGGGAGCTGTTTTTT
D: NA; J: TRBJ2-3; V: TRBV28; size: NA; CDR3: CASSFGDTSTDTQYF; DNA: TGTGCCAGCAGTTTCGGGGACACTAGCACAGATACGCAGTATTTT
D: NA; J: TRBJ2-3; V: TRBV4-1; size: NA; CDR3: CASSLSGTGGPTDTQYF; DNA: TGCGCCAGCAGCCTCTCCGGGACTGGAGGTCCCACAGATACGCAGTATTTT
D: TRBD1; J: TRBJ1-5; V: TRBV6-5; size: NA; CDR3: CASSGTGNIQPQHF; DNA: TGTGCCAGTTCCGGGACAGGGAATATTCAGCCCCAGCATTTT
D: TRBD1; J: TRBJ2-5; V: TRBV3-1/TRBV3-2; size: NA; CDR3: CASSQRTGVETQYF; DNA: TGTGCCAGCAGCCAAAGGACAGGGGTGGAGACCCAGTACTTC
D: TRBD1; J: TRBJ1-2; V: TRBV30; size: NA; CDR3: CAWRTGGGYGYTF; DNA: TGTGCCTGGAGGACAGGGGGAGGCTATGGCTACACCTTC
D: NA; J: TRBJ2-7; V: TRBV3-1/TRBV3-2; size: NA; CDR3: CASSQGTAKYF; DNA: TGTGCCAGCAGCCAAGGGACTGCGAAGTACTTC
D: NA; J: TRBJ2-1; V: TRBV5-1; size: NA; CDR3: CASSLEFGVRFF; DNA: TGCGCCAGCAGCTTGGAATTCGGGGTACGGTTCTTC
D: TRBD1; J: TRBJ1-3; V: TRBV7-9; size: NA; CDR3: CASSPDRGGNTIYF; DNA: TGTGCCAGCAGCCCGGACAGGGGAGGAAACACCATATATTTT
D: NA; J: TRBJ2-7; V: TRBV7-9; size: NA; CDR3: CASSSVLGGTEQYF; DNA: TGTGCCAGCAGCTCCGTCCTGGGGGGAACGGAGCAGTACTTC
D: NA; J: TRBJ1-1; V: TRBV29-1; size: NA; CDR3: CSTSEAGNTEAFF; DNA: TGCAGCACCTCGGAGGCGGGGAACACTGAAGCTTTCTTT
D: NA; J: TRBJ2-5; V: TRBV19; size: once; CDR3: CASSIQETQYF; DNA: TGTGCCAGTAGTATTCAGGAGACCCAGTACTTC
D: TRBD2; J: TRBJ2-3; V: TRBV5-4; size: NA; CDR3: CASSPRLGGRVDGDTQYF; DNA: TGTGCCAGCAGCCCCCGATTAGGCGGGAGGGTTGATGGAGATACGCAGTATTTT
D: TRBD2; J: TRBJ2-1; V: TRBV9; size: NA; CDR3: CASSGVAGGIISGSYNEQFF; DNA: TGTGCCAGCAGCGGGGTAGCGGGAGGAATCATCAGCGGCTCCTACAATGAGCAGTTCTTC
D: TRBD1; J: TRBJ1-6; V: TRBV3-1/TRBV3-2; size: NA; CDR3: CASSQVGQGRNSPLHF; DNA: TGTGCCAGCAGCCAAGTGGGACAGGGGAGGAATTCACCCCTCCACTTT
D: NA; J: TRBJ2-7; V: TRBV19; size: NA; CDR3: CASSDGQAYEQYF; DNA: TGTGCCAGTAGTGACGGACAAGCTTACGAGCAGTACTTC
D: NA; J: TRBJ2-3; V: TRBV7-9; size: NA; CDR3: CASSRKGGADTQYF; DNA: TGTGCCAGCAGCCGGAAGGGGGGGGCAGATACGCAGTATTTT
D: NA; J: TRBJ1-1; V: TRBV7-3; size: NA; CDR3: CASSLTGAATEAFF; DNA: TGTGCCAGCAGCTTAACAGGGGCGGCCACTGAAGCTTTCTTT
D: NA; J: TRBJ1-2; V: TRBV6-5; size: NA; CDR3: CASSSRDKGNYGYTF; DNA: TGTGCCAGCAGTAGCCGGGACAAGGGGAACTATGGCTACACCTTC
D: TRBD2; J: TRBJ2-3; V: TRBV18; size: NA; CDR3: CATNSGRRNTQYF; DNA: TGTGCCACCAATAGCGGGAGGCGAAATACGCAGTATTTT
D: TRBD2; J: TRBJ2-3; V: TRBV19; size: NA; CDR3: CASSGLADRDTQYF; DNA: TGTGCCAGTAGCGGACTAGCGGATAGGGATACGCAGTATTTT
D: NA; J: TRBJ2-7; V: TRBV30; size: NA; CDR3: CAWTFSTSHEQYF; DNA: TGTGCCTGGACGTTCTCTACTAGTCACGAGCAGTACTTC
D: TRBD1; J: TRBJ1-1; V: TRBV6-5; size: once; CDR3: CASSSPGQGPQTEAFF; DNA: TGTGCCAGCAGTTCCCCGGGACAGGGGCCCCAAACTGAAGCTTTCTTT
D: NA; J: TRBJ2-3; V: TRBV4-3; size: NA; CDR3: CASSSPGATDTDTQYF; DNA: TGCGCCAGCAGTTCCCCGGGAGCGACCGACACAGATACGCAGTATTTT
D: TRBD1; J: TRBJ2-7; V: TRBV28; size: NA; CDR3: CASSPRGTGSHEQYF; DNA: TGTGCCAGCAGTCCCCGAGGGACAGGGTCCCACGAGCAGTACTTC
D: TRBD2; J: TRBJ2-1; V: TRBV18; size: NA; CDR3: CASSPREGNNEQFF; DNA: TGTGCCAGCTCACCAAGGGAGGGGAACAATGAGCAGTTCTTC
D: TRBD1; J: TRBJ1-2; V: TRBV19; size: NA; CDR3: CASSSGGGGYGYTF; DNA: TGTGCCAGTAGCTCAGGGGGCGGAGGCTATGGCTACACCTTC
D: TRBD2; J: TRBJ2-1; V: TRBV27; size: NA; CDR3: CASSLLGTSGSNEQFF; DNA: TGTGCCAGCAGTTTACTCGGGACTAGCGGGAGCAATGAGCAGTTCTTC
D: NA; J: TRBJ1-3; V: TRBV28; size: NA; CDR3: CASSTQQGSRNTIYF; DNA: TGTGCCAGCAGTACACAACAGGGAAGCCGAAACACCATATATTTT
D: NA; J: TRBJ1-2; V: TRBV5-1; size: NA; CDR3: CASSLLRDAGYTF; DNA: TGCGCCAGCAGCTTGCTGCGGGACGCGGGCTACACCTTC
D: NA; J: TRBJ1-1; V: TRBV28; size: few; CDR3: CASSFKNTEAFF; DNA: TGTGCCAGCAGTTTTAAGAACACTGAAGCTTTCTTT
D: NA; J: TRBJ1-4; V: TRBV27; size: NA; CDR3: CASSFGGLGANEKLFF; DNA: TGTGCCAGCAGTTTCGGGGGGCTGGGAGCGAATGAAAAACTGTTTTTT
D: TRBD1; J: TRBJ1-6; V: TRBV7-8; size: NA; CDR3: CASSFGTGGGFDSPLHF; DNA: TGTGCCAGCAGCTTCGGGACAGGGGGCGGGTTCGATTCACCCCTCCACTTT
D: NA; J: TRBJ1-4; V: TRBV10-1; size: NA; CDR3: CASSSGQVGATNEKLFF; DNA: TGCGCCAGCAGTTCCGGACAAGTTGGGGCAACTAATGAAAAACTGTTTTTT
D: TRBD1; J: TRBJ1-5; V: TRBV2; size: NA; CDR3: CASLQGAYSNQPQHF; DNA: TGTGCCAGCTTACAGGGGGCTTATAGCAATCAGCCCCAGCATTTT
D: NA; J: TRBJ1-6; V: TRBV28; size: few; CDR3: CASSLAQGSSPLHF; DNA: TGTGCCAGCAGTTTGGCGCAGGGTAGTTCACCCCTCCACTTT
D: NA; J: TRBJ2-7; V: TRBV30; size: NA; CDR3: CAWSGHYPPYSSYEQYF; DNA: TGTGCCTGGAGTGGACATTACCCACCGTACAGCTCCTACGAGCAGTACTTC
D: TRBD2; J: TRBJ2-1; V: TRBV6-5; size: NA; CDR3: CASSPSGSYNEQFF; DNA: TGTGCCAGCAGTCCTAGCGGGTCCTACAATGAGCAGTTCTTC
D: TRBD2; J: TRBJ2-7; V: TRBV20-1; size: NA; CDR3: CSASKASGRASYEQYF; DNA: TGCAGTGCTAGTAAGGCTAGCGGGAGGGCCTCCTACGAGCAGTACTTC
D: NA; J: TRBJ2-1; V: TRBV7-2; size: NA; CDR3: CASSLGLGGYNEQFF; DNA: TGTGCCAGCAGCTTAGGTCTAGGGGGCTACAATGAGCAGTTCTTC
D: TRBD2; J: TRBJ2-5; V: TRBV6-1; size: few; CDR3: CASSEWAGGEETQYF; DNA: TGTGCCAGCAGTGAATGGGCGGGGGGCGAGGAGACCCAGTACTTC
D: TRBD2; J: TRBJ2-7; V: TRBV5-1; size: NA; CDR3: CASSLGPGLAGYEQYF; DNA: TGCGCCAGCAGCTTGGGACCGGGACTAGCTGGCTACGAGCAGTACTTC
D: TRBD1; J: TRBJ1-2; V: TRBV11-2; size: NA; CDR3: CASSGGQGYGYTF; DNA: TGTGCCAGCAGCGGGGGACAGGGGTATGGCTACACCTTC
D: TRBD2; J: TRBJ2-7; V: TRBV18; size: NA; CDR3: CASSPPGSRERYEQYF; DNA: TGTGCCAGCTCACCACCAGGGTCGCGGGAGAGGTACGAGCAGTACTTC
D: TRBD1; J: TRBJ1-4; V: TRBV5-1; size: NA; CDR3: CASSSNHRQGEKLFF; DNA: TGCGCCAGCAGCTCAAACCACCGACAGGGGGAAAAACTGTTTTTT
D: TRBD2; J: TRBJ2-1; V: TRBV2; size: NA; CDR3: CASSGTSGRERYNEQFF; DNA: TGTGCCAGCAGTGGGACTAGCGGGAGGGAAAGATACAATGAGCAGTTCTTC
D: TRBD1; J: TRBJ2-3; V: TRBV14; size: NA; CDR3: CASRRQGASDTQYF; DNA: TGTGCCAGCAGAAGACAGGGGGCCTCAGATACGCAGTATTTT
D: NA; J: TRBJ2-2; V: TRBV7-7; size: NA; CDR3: CASRPGQGTGELFF; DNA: TGTGCTAGCAGGCCGGGACAAGGAACCGGGGAGCTGTTTTTT
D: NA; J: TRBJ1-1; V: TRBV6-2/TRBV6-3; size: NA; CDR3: CASSWPGSNTEAFF; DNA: TGTGCCAGCAGTTGGCCGGGGTCGAACACTGAAGCTTTCTTT
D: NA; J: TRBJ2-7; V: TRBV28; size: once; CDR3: CASRRGGSYEQYF; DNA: TGTGCCAGCCGGCGAGGGGGCTCCTACGAGCAGTACTTC
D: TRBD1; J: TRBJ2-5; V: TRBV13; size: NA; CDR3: CASSSLPGQIIQETQYF; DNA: TGTGCCAGCAGCTCCTTACCGGGACAGATTATCCAAGAGACCCAGTACTTC
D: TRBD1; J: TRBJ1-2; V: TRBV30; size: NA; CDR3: CAWRRTGGYGYTF; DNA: TGTGCCTGGAGGAGGACAGGGGGTTATGGCTACACCTTC
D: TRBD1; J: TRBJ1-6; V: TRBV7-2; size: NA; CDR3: CASSSGTGASPLHF; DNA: TGTGCCAGCAGCTCCGGGACAGGGGCATCACCCCTCCACTTT
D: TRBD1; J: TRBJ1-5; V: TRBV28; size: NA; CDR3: CASSSGTGLNQPQHF; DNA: TGTGCCAGCAGTTCTGGGACAGGGTTGAATCAGCCCCAGCATTTT
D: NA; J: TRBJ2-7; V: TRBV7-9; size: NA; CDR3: CASSLLTSYEQYF; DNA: TGTGCCAGCAGCTTACTCACTTCCTACGAGCAGTACTTC
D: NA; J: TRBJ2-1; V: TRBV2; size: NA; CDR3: CASSEYETGYNEQFF; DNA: TGTGCCAGCAGTGAGTATGAGACAGGATACAATGAGCAGTTCTTC
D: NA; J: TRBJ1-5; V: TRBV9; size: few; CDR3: CASSVGGSNQPQHF; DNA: TGTGCCAGCAGCGTAGGTGGCTCTAATCAGCCCCAGCATTTT
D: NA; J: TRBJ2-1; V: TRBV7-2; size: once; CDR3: CASSRWEAFERLSYNEQFF; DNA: TGTGCCAGCAGCCGCTGGGAGGCATTTGAGCGCCTCTCCTACAATGAGCAGTTCTTC